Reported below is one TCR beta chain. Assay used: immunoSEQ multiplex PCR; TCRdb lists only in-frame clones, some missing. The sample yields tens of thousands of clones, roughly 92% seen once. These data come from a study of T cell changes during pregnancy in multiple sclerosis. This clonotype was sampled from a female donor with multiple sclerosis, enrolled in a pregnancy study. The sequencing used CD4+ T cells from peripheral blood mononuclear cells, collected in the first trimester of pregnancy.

The CDR3 loop reads CASSHPSSGELFF. CDR3 sequence (DNA): TGTGCCAGCAGTCACCCTAGCTCCGGGGAGCTGTTTTTT. This rearrangement joins TRBV6-5 to TRBJ2-2; a possible D gene is TRBD2 (5 bases). This CDR3 region has 13 residues. The germline V gene encodes CDR1 MNHEY and CDR2 SVGAGI. V was pared by 5 bases and J by 6 bases, with 10 bases between.